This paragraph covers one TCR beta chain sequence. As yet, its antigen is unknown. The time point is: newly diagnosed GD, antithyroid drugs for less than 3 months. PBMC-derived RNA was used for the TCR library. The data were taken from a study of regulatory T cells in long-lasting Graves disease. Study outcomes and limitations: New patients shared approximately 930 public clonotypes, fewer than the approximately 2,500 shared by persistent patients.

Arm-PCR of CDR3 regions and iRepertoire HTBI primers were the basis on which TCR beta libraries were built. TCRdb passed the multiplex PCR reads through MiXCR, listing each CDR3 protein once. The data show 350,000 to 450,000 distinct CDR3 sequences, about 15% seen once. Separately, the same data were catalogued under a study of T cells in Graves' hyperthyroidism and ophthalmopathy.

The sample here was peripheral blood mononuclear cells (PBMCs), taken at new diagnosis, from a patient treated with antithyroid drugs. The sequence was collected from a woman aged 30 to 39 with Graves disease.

The CDR3: CASSSLGQGKKDTQYF. CDR3 sequence (DNA): TGTGCCAGTAGCTCTCTTGGACAGGGAAAAAAAGATACGCAGTATTTT. The chain employs TRBV19 and TRBJ2-3; the match to TRBD1 covers 8 bases. Trimming cost V 6 bases and J 5 bases; bases outside gene matches: 13. CDR3 length equals 16 residues. Germline CDR1 is LNHDA and CDR2 is SQIVND (reference sequence).